This T cell receptor beta chain was identified during a study of vaccination and CD4 T cells after COVID-19 (dated 2022 in TCRdb). As for the study more broadly: SARS-CoV-2 positivity had been established in the convalescent patients by nasal swab PCR, and mild disease was recorded in roughly ten of these patients and severe disease in one. The convalescent cohort included six males and four females, with two Hispanic individuals, seven Caucasians, two Asians and one multiracial person. Each participant got two doses of either the Pfizer-BioNTech BNT162b2 vaccine (n=8) or the Moderna mRNA-1273 vaccine (n=2). Post-COVID blood samples were collected from convalescent patients a median of about 92 days after diagnosis, with a range of about 35 to 180 days. The time from the second vaccine dose to post-vaccine blood sampling had a median of around 72 days and ranged from about 14 to 241 days. Culture stimuli were overlapping spike peptide pools from SARS-CoV-2 and from the common cold coronaviruses HCoV-NL63, HCoV-OC43 and HCoV-229E. In control cultures, a CEFX viral epitope pool was used as positive control, an HIV-1 Nef peptide pool was used as negative control, or no peptide was added. In about 11 COVID-19 convalescent patients and a few infection-naive healthy vaccine recipients, the spike-specific CD4+ TCR repertoire before mRNA vaccination was compared with the repertoire after mRNA vaccination.

This clonotype was seen a few times. The antigen it recognizes is unknown. The record has no base qualities; no much larger clone is one base away. V gives up 5 bases and J gives up 4 bases, and the segment between their germline ends measures 11 bases. CDR1 and CDR2 are drawn from the germline V gene: SGHTA, FQGTGA. From its cysteine to its phenylalanine, the CDR3 spans 13 amino acids. Only the CDR3 part of the read is kept: 39 bases, read in frame from the first base. The treatment or condition label corresponds to: approximately nine-day PBMC culture with coronavirus spike peptide pools or control peptides (ViraFEST assay). The ViraFEST assay was used in the study, in which antigen-specific T cells were expanded with peptide pools and expanded clonotypes were subsequently identified by TCR sequencing. Positive SARS-CoV-2 PCR tests in the convalescent patients dated from March to December 2020, before Alpha, Beta and Delta variants emerged in the United States. Each well held under 2.5 million PBMCs cultured in IMDM containing about 5% human AB serum and about 10 IU/ml IL-2, with around 9.2 ug/ml peptide pools added. Half of the culture medium was replaced with fresh IL-2-containing medium on days 3 and 7. Once the cells had been in culture for approximately 10 days, the EasySep CD4+ T cell isolation kit was used to isolate CD4+ T cells by negative selection. Ficoll-Paque Plus gradient centrifugation was used to isolate PBMCs from whole blood, and the isolated PBMCs were then either used fresh or cryopreserved at -140C. Triplicate wells were generally used for each culture condition.

What the research found in general, with its limitations: Among the post-vaccine SARS-CoV-2-reactive clones in convalescent patients, a median approximately 86% showed up only after vaccination, which suggests vaccine-specific priming. The median count of SARS-CoV-2-reactive clonotypes went up from about 23 after infection to some 38 after vaccination, although the change was not significant. Of the vaccine-specific clones in convalescent patients, 304 of 307, or nearly all, reacted only to SARS-CoV-2 spike and did not cross-react with common cold coronaviruses. Only a relatively small number of convalescent patients were included in the study, and early timepoints following natural infection were not analyzed.

Library preparation used PCR. DNA from cultured CD4+ T cells underwent TCR sequencing with the Oncomine TCR Beta short-read assay at the Johns Hopkins FTIC core. Genomic DNA was extracted from the cultured CD4+ T cells with the QIAamp micro DNA kit. The Oncomine TCR Beta libraries from cultured CD4+ T cells were pooled using unique dual indexes and then sequenced on an Illumina iSeq 100. The authors' pipeline ran thus. Non-productive sequences were filtered out, and CDR3s that did not start with C, did not end with F or W, or were shorter than 7 amino acids were discarded. The MANAFEST web application identified antigen-specific clonotypes by comparing peptide-stimulated wells against reference wells and other culture wells. For a clone to be called positive, the clone needed an FDR below 0.05, an odds ratio above 5, and a productive frequency above 0.1% in at least two of three replicate wells. Cross-reactive clonotypes were defined as significantly expanded in both SARS-CoV-2 spike wells and at least one common cold coronavirus spike condition. Using R version 3.6.1, CDR3 homology was evaluated through Levenshtein distances (stringdist) along with unrooted phylogenetic trees (ape). Starting from the raw public reads, TCRdb applied fastp trimming at Q25, assembled clones with MiXCR and retained in-frame beta chains. Each CDR3 protein appears once, grouped with its most common genes and DNA. The V and J calls were not made by the authors but by TCRdb's processing. Counted in this sample were 15,000 to 17,000 distinct CDR3 sequences; around 73% of them appeared once. The ten biggest clones cover 11% of the sample.

Sequencing was carried out using CD4+ T cells from blood, cultured in vitro. The receptor was derived from a human donor who had recovered from COVID-19. The sequence is built from TRBV7-3 and TRBJ1-2; 6 matching bases give a weak D call of TRBD1. In nucleotides, the sequence is TGTGCCAGCAGCAAGGGGGGCCTCTATGGCTACACCTTC. Translated, this is CASSKGGLYGYTF.